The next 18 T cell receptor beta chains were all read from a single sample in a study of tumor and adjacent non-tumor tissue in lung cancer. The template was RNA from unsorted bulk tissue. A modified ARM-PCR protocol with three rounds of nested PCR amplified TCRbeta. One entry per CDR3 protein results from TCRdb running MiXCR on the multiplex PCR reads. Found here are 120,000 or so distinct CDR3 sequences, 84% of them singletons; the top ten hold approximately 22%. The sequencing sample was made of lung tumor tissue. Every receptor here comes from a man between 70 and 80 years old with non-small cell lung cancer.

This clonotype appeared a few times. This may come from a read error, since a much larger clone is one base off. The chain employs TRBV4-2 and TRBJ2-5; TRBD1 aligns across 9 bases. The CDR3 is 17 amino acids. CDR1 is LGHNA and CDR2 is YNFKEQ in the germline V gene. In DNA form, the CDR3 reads TGTACCAGCAGCCAAGCAACCGGGACAGGGCCGGGGGAGACCCAGTACTTC. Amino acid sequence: CTSSQATGTGPGETQYF.

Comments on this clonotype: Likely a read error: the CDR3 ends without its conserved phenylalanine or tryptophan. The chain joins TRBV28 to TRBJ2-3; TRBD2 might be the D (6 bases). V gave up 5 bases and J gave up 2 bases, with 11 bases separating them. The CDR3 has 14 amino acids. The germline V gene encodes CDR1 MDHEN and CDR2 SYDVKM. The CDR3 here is CASSLAGTTDTQYS. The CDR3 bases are TGTGCCAGCAGTCTTGCGGGAACCACAGATACGCAGTATTCT.

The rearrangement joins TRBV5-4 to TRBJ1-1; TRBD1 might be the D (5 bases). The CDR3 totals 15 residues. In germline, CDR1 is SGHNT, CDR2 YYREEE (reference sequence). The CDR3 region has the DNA TGTGCTATCAGCTCCAGGGAGGCCTCTTCAATTGAAGCTTTCTTT. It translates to CAISSREASSIEAFF.

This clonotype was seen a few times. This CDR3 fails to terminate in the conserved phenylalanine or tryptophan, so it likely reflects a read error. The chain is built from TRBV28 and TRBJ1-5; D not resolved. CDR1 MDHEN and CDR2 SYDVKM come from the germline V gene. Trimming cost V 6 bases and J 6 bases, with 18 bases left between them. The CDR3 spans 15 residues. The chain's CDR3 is CASRLSGGEGQPQHL. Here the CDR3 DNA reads TGTGCCAGCAGGCTGTCAGGTGGCGAAGGTCAGCCCCAGCATCTT.

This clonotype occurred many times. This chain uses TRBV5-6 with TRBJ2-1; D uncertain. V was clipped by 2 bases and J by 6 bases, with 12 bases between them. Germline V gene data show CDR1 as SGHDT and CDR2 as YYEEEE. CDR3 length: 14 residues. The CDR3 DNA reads TGTGCCAGCAGCTTTTTGACAATGGGCAATGAGCAGTTCTTC. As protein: CASSFLTMGNEQFF.

CDR3 coding DNA: TGTGCCAGCAGCTTCAGGACAGGGTGGTTGGGCGAGCAGTACTTC. Translation: CASSFRTGWLGEQYF. V gene TRBV11-2 combines with J gene TRBJ2-7; 8 bases agree with TRBD1. CDR1 is SGHAT, CDR2 FQNNGV, per germline. V trimming: 3 bases; J trimming: 6 bases; junction bases outside the gene matches: 10. The length of the CDR3 is 15 residues.

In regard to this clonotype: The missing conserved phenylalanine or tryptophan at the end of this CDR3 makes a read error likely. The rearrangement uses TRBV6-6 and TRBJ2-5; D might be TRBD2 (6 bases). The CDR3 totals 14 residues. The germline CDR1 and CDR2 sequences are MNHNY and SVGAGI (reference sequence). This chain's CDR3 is CAGSYSKGGETQYS. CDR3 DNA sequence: TGTGCCGGCAGTTACTCGAAGGGCGGGGAGACACAGTACTCC.

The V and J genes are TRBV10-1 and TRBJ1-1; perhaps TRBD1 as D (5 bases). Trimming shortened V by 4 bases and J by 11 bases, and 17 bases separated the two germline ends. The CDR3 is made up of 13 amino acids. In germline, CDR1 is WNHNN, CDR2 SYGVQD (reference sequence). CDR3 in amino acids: CASSAGQNTHAFF. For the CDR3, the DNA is TGCGCCAGCAGTGCAGGGCAGAACACTCATGCTTTCTTT.

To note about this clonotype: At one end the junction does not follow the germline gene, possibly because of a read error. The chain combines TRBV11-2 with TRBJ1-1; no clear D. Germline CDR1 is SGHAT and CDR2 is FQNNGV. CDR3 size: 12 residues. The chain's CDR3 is CANNKDGRDALF. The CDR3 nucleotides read TGTGCCAACAACAAGGACGGGCGAGACGCTCTCTTT.

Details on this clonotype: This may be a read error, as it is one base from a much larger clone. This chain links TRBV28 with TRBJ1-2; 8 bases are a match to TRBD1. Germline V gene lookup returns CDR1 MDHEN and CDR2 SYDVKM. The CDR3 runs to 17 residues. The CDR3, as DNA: TGTGCCAGCAGTTTGACCGCGGGGGGACAGGCGAAATATGGCTACATCTTC. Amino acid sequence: CASSLTAGGQAKYGYIF.

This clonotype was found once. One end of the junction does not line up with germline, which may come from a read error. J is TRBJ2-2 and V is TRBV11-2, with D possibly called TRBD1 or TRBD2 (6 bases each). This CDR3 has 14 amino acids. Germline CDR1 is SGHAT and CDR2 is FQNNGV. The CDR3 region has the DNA TGTGCCAGCGGCCAGGACAGTCAGTCCGGGGGGCTGTTTTTT. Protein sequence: CASGQDSQSGGLFF.

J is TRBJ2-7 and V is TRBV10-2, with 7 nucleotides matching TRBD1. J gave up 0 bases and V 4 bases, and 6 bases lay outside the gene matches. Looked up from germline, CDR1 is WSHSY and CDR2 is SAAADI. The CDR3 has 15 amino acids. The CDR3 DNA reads TGCGCCAGCAGTGGAACAGGGGCGCACTCCTACGAGCAGTACTTC. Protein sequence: CASSGTGAHSYEQYF.

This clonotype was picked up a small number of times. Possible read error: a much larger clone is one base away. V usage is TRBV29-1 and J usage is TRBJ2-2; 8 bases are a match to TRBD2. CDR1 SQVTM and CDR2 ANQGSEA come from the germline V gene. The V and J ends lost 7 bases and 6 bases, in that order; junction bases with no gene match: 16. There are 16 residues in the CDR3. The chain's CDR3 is CSGTGTRGRVAGELFF. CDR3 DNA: TGCAGCGGGACCGGGACTAGAGGGAGAGTGGCCGGGGAGCTGTTTTTT.

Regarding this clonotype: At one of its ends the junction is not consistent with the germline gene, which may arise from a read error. CDR3 in amino acids: CSAKPYLQICQGTQYF. DNA for the CDR3: TGCAGTGCCAAGCCCTACCTCCAGATATGTCAAGGGACCCAGTACTTC. This chain connects TRBV29-1 to TRBJ2-5; D is uncertain. This CDR3 is 16 amino acids long. Germline-derived CDR1 and CDR2 are SQVTM and ANQGSEA.

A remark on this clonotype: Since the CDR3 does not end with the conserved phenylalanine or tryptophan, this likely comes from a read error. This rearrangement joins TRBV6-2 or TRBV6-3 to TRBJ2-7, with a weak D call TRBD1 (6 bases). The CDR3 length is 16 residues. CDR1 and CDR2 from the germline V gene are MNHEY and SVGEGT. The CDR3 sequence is CASSYRTVLSSYEQYL. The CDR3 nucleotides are TGTGCCAGTAGTTACCGGACAGTACTTTCCTCCTACGAGCAGTACTTA.

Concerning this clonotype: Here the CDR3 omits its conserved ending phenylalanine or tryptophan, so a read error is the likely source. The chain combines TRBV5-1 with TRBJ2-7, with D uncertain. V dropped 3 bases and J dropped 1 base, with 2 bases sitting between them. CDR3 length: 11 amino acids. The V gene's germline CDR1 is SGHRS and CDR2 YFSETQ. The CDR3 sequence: CASSSSYEQYL. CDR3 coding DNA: TGCGCCAGCAGCTCTTCCTACGAGCAGTACCTC.

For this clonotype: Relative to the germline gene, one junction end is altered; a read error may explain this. Here the CDR3 reads CASRNTGKGWTEELLF. The DNA for the CDR3 is TGTGCCAGCAGAAATACAGGGAAGGGGTGGACCGAGGAGCTGCTTTTT. The V call is TRBV7-8, the J call TRBJ2-2; a possible D gene is TRBD1 (6 bases). The CDR3 loop spans 16 amino acids. From germline, CDR1 is SGHVS and CDR2 FQNEAQ.

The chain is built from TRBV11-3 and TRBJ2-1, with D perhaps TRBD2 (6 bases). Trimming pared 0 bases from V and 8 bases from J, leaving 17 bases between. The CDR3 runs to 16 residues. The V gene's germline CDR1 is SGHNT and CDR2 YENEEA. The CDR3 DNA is TGTGCCAGCAGCTTAGATCCCATGGGGGGAAGGGATGAGCAGTTCTTC. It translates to CASSLDPMGGRDEQFF.